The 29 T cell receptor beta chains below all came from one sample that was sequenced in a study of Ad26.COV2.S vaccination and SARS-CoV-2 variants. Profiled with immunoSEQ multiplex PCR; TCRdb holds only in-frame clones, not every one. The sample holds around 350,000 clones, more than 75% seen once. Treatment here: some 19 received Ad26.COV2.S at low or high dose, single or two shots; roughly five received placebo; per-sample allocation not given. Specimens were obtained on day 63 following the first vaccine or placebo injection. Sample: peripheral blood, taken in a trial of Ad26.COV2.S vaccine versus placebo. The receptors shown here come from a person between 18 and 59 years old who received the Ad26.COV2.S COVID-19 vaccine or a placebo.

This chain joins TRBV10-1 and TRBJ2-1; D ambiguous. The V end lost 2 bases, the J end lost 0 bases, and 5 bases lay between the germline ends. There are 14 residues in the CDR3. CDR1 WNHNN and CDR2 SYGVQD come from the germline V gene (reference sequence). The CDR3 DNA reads TGCGCCAGCAGTGAGACTGGCTCCTACAATGAGCAGTTCTTC. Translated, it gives CASSETGSYNEQFF.

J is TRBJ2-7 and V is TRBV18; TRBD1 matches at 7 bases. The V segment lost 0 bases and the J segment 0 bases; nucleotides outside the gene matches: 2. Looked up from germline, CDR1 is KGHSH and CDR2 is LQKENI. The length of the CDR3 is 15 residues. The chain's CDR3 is CASSPPNRGSYEQYF. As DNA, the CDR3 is TGTGCCAGCTCACCACCTAACAGGGGCTCCTACGAGCAGTACTTC.

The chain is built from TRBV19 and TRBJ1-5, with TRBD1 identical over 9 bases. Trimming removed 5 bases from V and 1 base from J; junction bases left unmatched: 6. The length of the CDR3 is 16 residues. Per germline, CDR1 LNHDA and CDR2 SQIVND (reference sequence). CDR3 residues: CASSSRQGGSNQPQHF. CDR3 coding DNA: TGTGCCAGTAGTTCCAGACAGGGGGGGAGCAATCAGCCCCAGCATTTT.

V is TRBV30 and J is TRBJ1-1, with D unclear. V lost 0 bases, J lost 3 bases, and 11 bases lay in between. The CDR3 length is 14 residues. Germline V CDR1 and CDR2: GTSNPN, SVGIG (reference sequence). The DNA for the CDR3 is TGTGCCTGGAGTGTTACGGGGTCCGACACTGAAGCTTTCTTT. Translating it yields CAWSVTGSDTEAFF. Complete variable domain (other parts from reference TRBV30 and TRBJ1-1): SQTIHQWPATLVQPVGSPLSLECTVEGTSNPNLYWYRQAAGRGLQLLFYSVGIGQISSEVPQNLSASRPQDRQFILSSKKLLLSDSGFYLCAWSVTGSDTEAFFGQGTRLTVV.

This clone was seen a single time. The CDR3 is CATSDGTGRPDTQYF. The CDR3 DNA reads as TGTGCCACCAGTGACGGGACAGGGAGGCCAGATACGCAGTATTTT. The rearrangement joins TRBV24-1 to TRBJ2-3, with 9 nucleotides matching TRBD1. J lost 4 bases, V lost 4 bases, and 5 bases had no gene match. Per germline, CDR1 KGHDR and CDR2 SFDVKD. The CDR3 totals 15 residues.

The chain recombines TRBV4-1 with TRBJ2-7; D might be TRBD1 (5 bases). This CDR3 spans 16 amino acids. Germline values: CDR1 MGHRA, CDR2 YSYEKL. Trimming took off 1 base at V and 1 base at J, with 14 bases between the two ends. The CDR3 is CASSQGLLQVSYEQYF. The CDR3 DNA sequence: TGCGCCAGCAGCCAAGGGTTATTACAGGTGTCCTACGAGCAGTACTTC.

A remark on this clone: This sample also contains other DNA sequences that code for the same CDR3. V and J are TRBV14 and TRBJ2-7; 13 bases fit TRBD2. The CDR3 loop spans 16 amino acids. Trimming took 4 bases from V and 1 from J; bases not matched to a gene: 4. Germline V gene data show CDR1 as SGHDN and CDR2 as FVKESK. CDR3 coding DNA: TGTGCCAGCAGCCCAGGACTAGCGGGAGTGTCCTACGAGCAGTACTTC. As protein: CASSPGLAGVSYEQYF.

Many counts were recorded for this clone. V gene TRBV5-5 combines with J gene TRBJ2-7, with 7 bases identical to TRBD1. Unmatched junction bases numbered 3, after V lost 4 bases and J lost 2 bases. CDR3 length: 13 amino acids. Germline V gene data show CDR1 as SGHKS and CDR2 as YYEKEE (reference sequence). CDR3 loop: CASSPGQTYEQYF. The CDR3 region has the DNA TGTGCCAGCAGCCCGGGACAGACCTACGAGCAGTACTTC. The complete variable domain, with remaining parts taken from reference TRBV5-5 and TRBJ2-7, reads DAGVTQSPTHLIKTRGQQVTLRCSPISGHKSVSWYQQVLGQGPQFIFQYYEKEERGRGNFPDRFSARQFPNYSSELNVNALLLGDSALYLCASSPGQTYEQYFGPGTRLTVT.

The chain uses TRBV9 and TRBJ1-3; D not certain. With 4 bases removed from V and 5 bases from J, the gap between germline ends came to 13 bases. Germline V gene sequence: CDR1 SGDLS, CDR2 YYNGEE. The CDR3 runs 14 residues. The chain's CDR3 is CASSSDPRRNTIYF. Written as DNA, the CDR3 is TGTGCCAGCAGCTCCGATCCACGGAGAAACACCATATATTTT.

This CDR3 reads CASSETGTPNTEAFF. The CDR3, as DNA: TGTGCCAGCAGTGAAACGGGGACACCGAACACTGAAGCTTTCTTT. The chain has TRBV2 and TRBJ1-1, with D possibly being TRBD1 (6 bases). The CDR3 spans 15 residues. Germline V gene lookup returns CDR1 SNHLY and CDR2 FYNNEI. Trimming left V 2 bases short and J 1 base short, with 11 bases between.

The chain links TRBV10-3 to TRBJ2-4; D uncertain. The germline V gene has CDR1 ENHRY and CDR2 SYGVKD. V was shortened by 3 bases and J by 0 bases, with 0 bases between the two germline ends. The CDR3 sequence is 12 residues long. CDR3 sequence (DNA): TGTGCCATCAGTGAAGCCAAAAACATTCAGTACTTC. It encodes CAISEAKNIQYF.

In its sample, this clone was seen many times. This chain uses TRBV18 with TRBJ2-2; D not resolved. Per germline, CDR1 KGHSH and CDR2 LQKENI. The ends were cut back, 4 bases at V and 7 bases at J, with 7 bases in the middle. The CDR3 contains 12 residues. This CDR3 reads CASSLLDGELFF. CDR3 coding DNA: TGTGCCAGCTCACTCCTTGACGGGGAGCTGTTTTTT.

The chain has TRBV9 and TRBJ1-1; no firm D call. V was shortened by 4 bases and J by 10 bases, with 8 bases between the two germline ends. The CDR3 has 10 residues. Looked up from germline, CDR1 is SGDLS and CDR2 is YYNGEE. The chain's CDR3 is CASSLSGAFF. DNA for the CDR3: TGTGCCAGCAGCCTTAGCGGAGCTTTCTTT.

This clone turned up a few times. For the CDR3, the DNA is TGTGCCAGCAGTTACCTGGGACGAGGAAATGAGCAGTTCTTC. As protein: CASSYLGRGNEQFF. V gene TRBV6-2 or TRBV6-3 combines with J gene TRBJ2-1; TRBD1 or TRBD2 may be the D gene (5 bases each). Germline V lookup: CDR1 MNHEY, CDR2 SVGEGT. CDR3 length: 14 residues. V lost 2 bases and J lost 7, with 12 bases in between.

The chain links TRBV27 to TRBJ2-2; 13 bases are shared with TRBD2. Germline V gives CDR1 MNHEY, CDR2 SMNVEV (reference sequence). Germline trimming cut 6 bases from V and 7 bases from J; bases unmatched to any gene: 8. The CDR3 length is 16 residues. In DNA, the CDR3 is TGTGCCAGCAGGACCGGGACTAGCGGGATTAACGGGGAGCTGTTTTTT. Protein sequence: CASRTGTSGINGELFF.

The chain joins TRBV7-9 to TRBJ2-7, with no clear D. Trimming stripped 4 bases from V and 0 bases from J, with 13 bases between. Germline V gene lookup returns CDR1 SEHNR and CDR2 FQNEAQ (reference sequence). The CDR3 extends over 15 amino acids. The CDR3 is CASSSPQDSSYEQYF. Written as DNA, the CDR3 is TGTGCCAGCAGCTCCCCCCAGGATAGCTCCTACGAGCAGTACTTC.

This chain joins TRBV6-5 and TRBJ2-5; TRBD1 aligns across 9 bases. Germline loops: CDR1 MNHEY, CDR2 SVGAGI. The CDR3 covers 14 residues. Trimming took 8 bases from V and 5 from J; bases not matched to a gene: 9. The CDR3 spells CASGGTGIRETQYF. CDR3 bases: TGTGCCAGCGGCGGGACAGGGATTAGGGAGACCCAGTACTTC.

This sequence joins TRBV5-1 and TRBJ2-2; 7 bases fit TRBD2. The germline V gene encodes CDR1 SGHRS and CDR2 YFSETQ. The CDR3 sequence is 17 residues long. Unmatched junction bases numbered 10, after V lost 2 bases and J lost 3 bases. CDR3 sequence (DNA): TGCGCCAGCAGCTTCCCCAAAGCGGGACCTTACACCGGGGAGCTGTTTTTT. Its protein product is CASSFPKAGPYTGELFF.

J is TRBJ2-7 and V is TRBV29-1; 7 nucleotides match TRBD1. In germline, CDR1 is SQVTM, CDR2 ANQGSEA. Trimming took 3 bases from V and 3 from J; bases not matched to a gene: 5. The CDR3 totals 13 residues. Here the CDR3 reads CSVDLGQDYEQYF. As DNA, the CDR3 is TGCAGCGTTGATTTAGGACAGGACTACGAGCAGTACTTC.

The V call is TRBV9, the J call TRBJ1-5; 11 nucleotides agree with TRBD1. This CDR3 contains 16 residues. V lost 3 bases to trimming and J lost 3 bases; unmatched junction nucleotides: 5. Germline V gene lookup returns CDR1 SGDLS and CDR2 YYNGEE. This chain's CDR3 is CASSGPGQGDNQPQHF. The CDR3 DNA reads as TGTGCCAGCAGCGGACCGGGACAGGGGGACAATCAGCCCCAGCATTTT.

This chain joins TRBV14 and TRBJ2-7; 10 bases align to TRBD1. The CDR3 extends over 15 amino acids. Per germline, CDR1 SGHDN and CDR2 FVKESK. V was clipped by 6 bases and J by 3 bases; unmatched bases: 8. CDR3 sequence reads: CASSPAGTGVYEQYF. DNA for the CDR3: TGTGCCAGCAGTCCCGCCGGGACAGGGGTCTACGAGCAGTACTTC.

Here the CDR3 reads CASSLRTSGNYEQYF. DNA of the CDR3: TGTGCCAGCAGTTTACGGACTAGCGGGAACTACGAGCAGTACTTC. This rearrangement joins TRBV28 to TRBJ2-7, with 12 positions matching TRBD2. There are 15 residues in the CDR3. In germline, CDR1 is MDHEN, CDR2 SYDVKM. V lost 2 bases and J lost 3; bases outside the gene matches: 2.

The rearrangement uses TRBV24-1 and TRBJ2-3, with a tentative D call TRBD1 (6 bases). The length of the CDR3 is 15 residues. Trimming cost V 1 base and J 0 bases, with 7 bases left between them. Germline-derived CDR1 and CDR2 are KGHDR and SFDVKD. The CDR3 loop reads CATSDLTGSTDTQYF. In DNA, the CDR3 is TGTGCCACCAGTGATTTAACAGGGAGCACAGATACGCAGTATTTT.

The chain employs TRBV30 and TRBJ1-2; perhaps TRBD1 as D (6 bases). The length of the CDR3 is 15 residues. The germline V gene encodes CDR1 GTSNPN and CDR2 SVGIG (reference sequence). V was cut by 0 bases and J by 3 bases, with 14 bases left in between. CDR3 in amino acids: CAWSVTGNSDYGYTF. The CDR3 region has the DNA TGTGCCTGGAGTGTAACAGGGAACTCTGACTATGGCTACACCTTC.

The CDR3 loop reads CASSQEIVADSSYNEQFF. The CDR3 DNA reads as TGTGCCAGCAGCCAAGAAATCGTTGCGGATAGCTCCTACAATGAGCAGTTCTTC. The chain couples TRBV3-1 (or the pseudogene TRBV3-2) to TRBJ2-1; D gene uncertain. Trimming stripped 0 bases from V and 0 bases from J, with 15 bases between. CDR1 LGHDT and CDR2 YNNKEL come from the germline V gene (reference sequence). CDR3 length: 18 amino acids.

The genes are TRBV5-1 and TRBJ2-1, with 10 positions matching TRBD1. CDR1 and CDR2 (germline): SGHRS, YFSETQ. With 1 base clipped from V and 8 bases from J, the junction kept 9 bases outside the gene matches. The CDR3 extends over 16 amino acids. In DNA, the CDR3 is TGCGCCAGCAGCTTGCGTGACAGGGGGCAGTTCGATGAGCAGTTCTTC. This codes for CASSLRDRGQFDEQFF.

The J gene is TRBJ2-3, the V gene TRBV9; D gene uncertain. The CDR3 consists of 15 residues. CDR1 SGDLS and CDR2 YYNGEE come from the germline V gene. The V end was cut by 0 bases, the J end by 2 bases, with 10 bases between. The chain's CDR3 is CASSVGVNPTDTQYF. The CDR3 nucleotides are TGTGCCAGCAGCGTAGGGGTGAACCCCACAGATACGCAGTATTTT.

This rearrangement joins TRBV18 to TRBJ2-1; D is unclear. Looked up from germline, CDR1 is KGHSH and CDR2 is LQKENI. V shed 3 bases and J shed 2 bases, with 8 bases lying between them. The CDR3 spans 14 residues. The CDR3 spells CASSPGATYNEQFF. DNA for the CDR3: TGTGCCAGCTCACCGGGTGCAACCTACAATGAGCAGTTCTTC.

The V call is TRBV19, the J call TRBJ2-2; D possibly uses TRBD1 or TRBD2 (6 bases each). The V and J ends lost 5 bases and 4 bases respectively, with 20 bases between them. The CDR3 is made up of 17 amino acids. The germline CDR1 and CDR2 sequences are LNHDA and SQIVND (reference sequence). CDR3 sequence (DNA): TGTGCCAGTAGTCGTCCCTGGGGGGCGTCCCCCACCGGGGAGCTGTTTTTT. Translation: CASSRPWGASPTGELFF.